These T cell receptor beta chains were read from a single sample in a study of cytomegalovirus exposure and HLA in healthy donors. TCRdb keeps only in-frame clones here, not all; method: immunoSEQ multiplex PCR. The table has about 160,000 clones, 84% seen once; the top ten hold roughly 6.7%. The sample comprised PBMCs. The source is a man aged 50 or older in good health and CMV-seropositive. Each CDR3 is given with its conserved first and last residue. Fields, in order: V gene, D gene, clone size, J gene, CDR3 protein, CDR3 DNA. A D gene is named only where the DNA matches it firmly. Not every row has a clone size; where given, it reads once, few, many or a size class.

v_gene: TRBV4-1; d_gene: TRBD2; abundance: NA; j_gene: TRBJ2-1; CDR3aa: CASSHGTSGRYNEQFF; CDR3nt: TGCGCCAGCAGCCATGGGACTAGCGGGAGATACAATGAGCAGTTCTTC
v_gene: TRBV5-1; d_gene: TRBD2; abundance: NA; j_gene: TRBJ2-1; CDR3aa: CASSSIAGISYNEQFF; CDR3nt: TGCGCCAGCAGCTCAATAGCGGGTATCTCCTACAATGAGCAGTTCTTC
v_gene: TRBV6-5; d_gene: NA; abundance: NA; j_gene: TRBJ2-7; CDR3aa: CASSYGTGSSYEQYF; CDR3nt: TGTGCCAGCAGTTACGGTACGGGGAGCTCCTACGAGCAGTACTTC
v_gene: TRBV11-3; d_gene: TRBD2; abundance: few; j_gene: TRBJ2-3; CDR3aa: CASSFLAGATDTQYF; CDR3nt: TGTGCCAGCAGCTTTTTAGCGGGGGCCACAGATACGCAGTATTTT
v_gene: TRBV5-4; d_gene: NA; abundance: once; j_gene: TRBJ1-3; CDR3aa: CASSLGGGTTGNTIYF; CDR3nt: TGTGCCAGCAGCTTGGGGGGGGGAACTACTGGAAACACCATATATTTT
v_gene: TRBV9; d_gene: TRBD1; abundance: few; j_gene: TRBJ1-4; CDR3aa: CASSAGTEEKLFF; CDR3nt: TGTGCCAGCAGCGCCGGGACAGAAGAAAAACTGTTTTTT
v_gene: TRBV29-1; d_gene: NA; abundance: once; j_gene: TRBJ2-5; CDR3aa: CSVAGVVQTQYF; CDR3nt: TGCAGCGTCGCTGGAGTCGTGCAGACCCAGTACTTC
v_gene: TRBV5-1; d_gene: TRBD1; abundance: NA; j_gene: TRBJ2-2; CDR3aa: CASSLAPFDRDTGELFF; CDR3nt: TGCGCCAGCAGCTTGGCTCCCTTCGACAGGGATACCGGGGAGCTGTTTTTT
v_gene: TRBV12-5; d_gene: NA; abundance: NA; j_gene: TRBJ1-3; CDR3aa: CASGLVEGGRNTIYF; CDR3nt: TGTGCTAGTGGTTTGGTAGAGGGGGGGAGAAACACCATATATTTT
v_gene: TRBV6-6; d_gene: TRBD1; abundance: once; j_gene: TRBJ1-1; CDR3aa: CASRGDRAGEAFF; CDR3nt: TGTGCCAGCAGGGGTGACAGGGCTGGTGAAGCTTTCTTT
v_gene: TRBV11-3; d_gene: NA; abundance: NA; j_gene: TRBJ1-4; CDR3aa: CASSPNGGTEKLFF; CDR3nt: TGTGCCAGCAGCCCCAATGGAGGGACTGAAAAACTGTTTTTT
v_gene: TRBV5-4; d_gene: NA; abundance: few; j_gene: TRBJ2-1; CDR3aa: CASSPWAQSNEQFF; CDR3nt: TGTGCCAGCAGCCCCTGGGCCCAGTCCAATGAGCAGTTCTTC
v_gene: TRBV2; d_gene: TRBD1; abundance: NA; j_gene: TRBJ1-1; CDR3aa: CASSTGAQREAFF; CDR3nt: TGTGCCAGCAGTACAGGGGCTCAACGAGAAGCTTTCTTT
v_gene: TRBV6-5; d_gene: TRBD1; abundance: NA; j_gene: TRBJ2-5; CDR3aa: CASSYGAGGGETQYF; CDR3nt: TGTGCCAGCAGTTACGGGGCAGGGGGCGGGGAGACCCAGTACTTC
v_gene: TRBV9; d_gene: NA; abundance: NA; j_gene: TRBJ1-3; CDR3aa: CASSPPSNFGNTIYF; CDR3nt: TGTGCCAGCAGCCCCCCATCGAACTTCGGAAACACCATATATTTT
v_gene: TRBV29-1; d_gene: NA; abundance: many; j_gene: TRBJ1-2; CDR3aa: CSVEAKGSSYGYTF; CDR3nt: TGCAGCGTTGAAGCCAAGGGGTCGAGCTATGGCTACACCTTC
v_gene: TRBV6-5; d_gene: NA; abundance: NA; j_gene: TRBJ1-1; CDR3aa: CASSPGRNTEAFF; CDR3nt: TGTGCCAGCAGCCCGGGGAGGAACACTGAAGCTTTCTTT
v_gene: TRBV5-1; d_gene: NA; abundance: NA; j_gene: TRBJ2-3; CDR3aa: CASSLPRGKGTQYF; CDR3nt: TGCGCCAGCAGCTTGCCCAGGGGTAAGGGTACGCAGTATTTT
v_gene: TRBV6-5; d_gene: TRBD1; abundance: NA; j_gene: TRBJ1-1; CDR3aa: CASSYLTGLNTEAFF; CDR3nt: TGTGCCAGCAGTTACTTGACAGGGCTGAACACTGAAGCTTTCTTT
v_gene: TRBV10-3; d_gene: NA; abundance: NA; j_gene: TRBJ2-1; CDR3aa: CANSGTLDINEQFF; CDR3nt: TGTGCCAACTCCGGGACTCTTGATATCAATGAGCAGTTCTTC
v_gene: TRBV2; d_gene: NA; abundance: NA; j_gene: TRBJ1-1; CDR3aa: CASIANTEAFF; CDR3nt: TGTGCCAGCATAGCGAACACTGAAGCTTTCTTT
v_gene: TRBV14; d_gene: TRBD1; abundance: NA; j_gene: TRBJ1-1; CDR3aa: CASSRQGVSVPGAFF; CDR3nt: TGTGCCAGCAGCAGACAGGGGGTGTCGGTGCCTGGAGCTTTCTTT
v_gene: TRBV5-1; d_gene: TRBD1; abundance: NA; j_gene: TRBJ2-1; CDR3aa: CASSRAGTGYPRGQFF; CDR3nt: TGCGCCAGCAGCCGAGCAGGGACAGGGTACCCCAGAGGGCAGTTCTTC
v_gene: TRBV6-5; d_gene: NA; abundance: NA; j_gene: TRBJ1-2; CDR3aa: CASSADRNYGYTF; CDR3nt: TGTGCCAGCAGTGCAGACAGGAACTATGGCTACACCTTC
v_gene: TRBV15; d_gene: TRBD1; abundance: NA; j_gene: TRBJ1-2; CDR3aa: CATSREQGYGYTF; CDR3nt: TGTGCCACCAGCAGAGAACAGGGGTATGGCTACACCTTC
v_gene: TRBV6-6; d_gene: TRBD1; abundance: once; j_gene: TRBJ1-1; CDR3aa: CASSYTEQGADTEAFF; CDR3nt: TGTGCCAGCAGTTACACAGAACAGGGGGCGGACACTGAAGCTTTCTTT
v_gene: TRBV11-3; d_gene: TRBD2; abundance: NA; j_gene: TRBJ2-1; CDR3aa: CASSYLGSGGGNEQFF; CDR3nt: TGTGCCAGCAGCTACCTGGGTAGCGGGGGGGGCAATGAGCAGTTCTTC
v_gene: TRBV7-3; d_gene: NA; abundance: NA; j_gene: TRBJ1-5; CDR3aa: CASSRHVPDQPQHF; CDR3nt: TGTGCCAGCAGCCGACACGTACCGGATCAGCCCCAGCATTTT
v_gene: TRBV4-1; d_gene: TRBD1; abundance: once; j_gene: TRBJ1-5; CDR3aa: CASSQDTGADQPQHF; CDR3nt: TGCGCCAGCAGCCAGGATACAGGGGCCGATCAGCCCCAGCATTTT
v_gene: TRBV28; d_gene: TRBD1; abundance: NA; j_gene: TRBJ1-1; CDR3aa: CASSLEGAGGRIYEAFF; CDR3nt: TGTGCCAGCAGTTTAGAAGGGGCAGGGGGCCGCATTTATGAAGCTTTCTTT
v_gene: TRBV7-8; d_gene: TRBD1; abundance: NA; j_gene: TRBJ1-4; CDR3aa: CASSPRGQGAREKLFF; CDR3nt: TGTGCCAGCAGCCCTAGAGGCCAGGGGGCGCGGGAAAAACTGTTTTTT